This T cell receptor beta chain was profiled in a study of blood T cell repertoires in COVID-19. Those enrolled, adults aged roughly 18 to 90 years, came from fewer than 25 US areas. This CDR3 is 14 amino acids long. Per the germline V gene, CDR1 is WNHNN and CDR2 is SYGVQD (reference sequence). V lost 6 bases to trimming and J lost 5 bases; unmatched junction nucleotides: 6. The assay was immunoSEQ multiplex PCR, and TCRdb's table has in-frame clones only and misses some. The sample has more than 250,000 clones; around 86% are singletons. Input material: PBMCs or T cells enriched from blood (not recorded which). This rearrangement joins TRBV10-1 to TRBJ2-3, with 9 bases lining up with TRBD2. This receptor was obtained from a woman aged 18 to 35 who had recovered from COVID-19. CDR3 loop: CASSLGLAGDTQYF. CDR3 bases: TGCGCCAGCAGCCTGGGACTAGCCGGAGATACGCAGTATTTT.